This TCR beta chain was documented in a study of blood T cell repertoires in COVID-19. Whole-study context: Specimens from acute and convalescent COVID-19 originated in the United States, Italy and Spain. Sample material is recorded as cDNA or gDNA derived from T cells, B-cell-depleted T cells, or PBMCs.

The table came from immunoSEQ multiplex PCR; TCRdb's copy has only in-frame clones and leaves some out. The repertoire consists of under 450,000 clones, with roughly four fifths occurring once and the leading ten covering less than 6%. The participants were between about 18 and 90 years old and came from 20 to 30 US areas. Symptom resolution, clearance, or two negative PCRs marked the recovered donors of Cohort 3. V was shortened by 6 bases and J by 14 bases, with 22 bases between the two germline ends. The CDR3 consists of 13 residues. The germline CDR1 and CDR2 sequences are SGHTA and FQGTGA. This receptor was obtained from a woman aged 45 to 65 who had recovered from COVID-19. Source material: PBMCs or T cells enriched from blood (not recorded which). The chain carries TRBV7-3 and TRBJ1-1, with D perhaps matching TRBD1 (5 bases). In nucleotides, the CDR3 is TGTGCCAGCAGTCTTCGTGCGGGCGGGGGGTGGTTCTTT. Translation gives CASSLRAGGGWFF.